These T cell receptor beta chains were read from a single sample in a study of T cell responses to AZD1222 COVID-19 vaccine. Clones were read by immunoSEQ multiplex PCR, and TCRdb kept only the in-frame ones, dropping some. This table has 140,000 to 150,000 clones, 80% to 95% appearing once. Sequenced material: peripheral blood, taken on day 0 of AZD1222 vaccination. These receptors were obtained from an adult in good health. CDR3s include the opening cysteine and the closing phenylalanine or tryptophan. Each record gives: J gene, clone size, V gene, CDR3 protein. For some rows the clone size is stated as once, few or many, or as a class when expanded; others skip it.

TRBJ2-3 | NA | TRBV14 | CARGLAGTDTQYF
TRBJ1-1 | NA | TRBV7-2 | CASSLVRGVLTEAFF
TRBJ2-1 | NA | TRBV19 | CASSQGRDRTNNEQFF
TRBJ2-3 | NA | TRBV9 | CASSPRPSGSTDTQYF
TRBJ1-2 | NA | TRBV25-1 | CASSDFIGDGYTF
TRBJ1-5 | NA | TRBV21-1 | CASSKADTGTGENQPQHF
TRBJ2-3 | NA | TRBV10-3 | CAISVTETTDTQYF
TRBJ2-1 | NA | TRBV7-3 | CASSLKREMLEEQFF
TRBJ2-1 | few | TRBV12-5 | CASGFIVGQRLGNEQFF
TRBJ2-7 | NA | TRBV7-8 | CASSSTRGRNEQYF
TRBJ2-3 | NA | TRBV7-9 | CASSLSATGITDTQYF
TRBJ2-7 | NA | TRBV27 | CASSQRLSSYEQYF
TRBJ1-2 | NA | TRBV6-5 | CASSYSSRGNYGYTF
TRBJ1-2 | NA | TRBV27 | CASSLKEGYADFYGYTF
TRBJ2-1 | NA | TRBV6-1 | CASSEEGGLADEQFF
TRBJ1-2 | NA | TRBV5-6 | CASTNRGPYGYTF
TRBJ2-3 | NA | TRBV18 | CASSPQGANTDTQYF
TRBJ1-5 | NA | TRBV28 | CASSPRQGNQPQHF
TRBJ1-1 | NA | TRBV9 | CASSVEGTGNTEAFF
TRBJ2-5 | NA | TRBV4-1 | CASSQVAGVETQYF
TRBJ2-1 | few | TRBV7-3 | CASSLGGLNNEQFF
TRBJ2-3 | NA | TRBV7-9 | CASSLGGRAVTDTQYF
TRBJ1-4 | NA | TRBV30 | CAWDRRATNEKLFF
TRBJ2-1 | NA | TRBV27 | CASSSPLGRDEQFF
TRBJ1-1 | once | TRBV5-4 | CASTQVGGHTEAFF
TRBJ2-7 | NA | TRBV9 | CASSVGGGDSYEQYF
TRBJ2-1 | NA | TRBV2 | CASREDRGSYNEQFF
TRBJ2-1 | NA | TRBV27 | CASSPSASGTYNEQFF
TRBJ1-1 | NA | TRBV12-5 | CASGLFGTGDFF
TRBJ2-7 | once | TRBV6-1 | CASSEGFRDPEWQYF
TRBJ1-1 | NA | TRBV3-1/TRBV3-2 | CASSPRTGSTEAFF
TRBJ1-6 | NA | TRBV5-1 | CASRPGEGAFSPLHF
TRBJ2-7 | NA | TRBV28 | CASSLADGTVSYEQYF
TRBJ2-5 | NA | TRBV9 | CASSVYGGTAKETQYF
TRBJ2-7 | NA | TRBV11-1 | CASSLVQGAYEQYF
TRBJ1-4 | NA | TRBV30 | CAWSNGQPPRANEKLFF